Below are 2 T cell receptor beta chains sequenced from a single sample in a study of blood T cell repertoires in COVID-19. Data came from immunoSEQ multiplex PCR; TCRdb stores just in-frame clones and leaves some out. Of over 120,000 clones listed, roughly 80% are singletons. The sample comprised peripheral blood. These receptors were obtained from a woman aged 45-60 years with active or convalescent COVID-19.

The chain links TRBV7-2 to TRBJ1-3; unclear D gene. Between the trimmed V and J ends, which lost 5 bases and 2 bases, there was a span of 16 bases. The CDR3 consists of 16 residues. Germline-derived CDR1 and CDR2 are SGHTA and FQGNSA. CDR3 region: CASSPAPSGAGNTIYF. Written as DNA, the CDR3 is TGTGCCAGCAGCCCAGCCCCATCCGGGGCTGGAAACACCATATATTTT.

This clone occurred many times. The CDR3 is CASSIVGEDGYTF. CDR3 DNA sequence: TGTGCCAGTAGTATAGTTGGGGAGGATGGCTACACCTTC. The chain recombines TRBV19 with TRBJ1-2; D is undetermined. CDR3 length: 13 residues. V lost 1 base and J lost 6, with 9 bases in between. Germline CDR1 is LNHDA and CDR2 is SQIVND (reference sequence).